The following is a T cell receptor beta chain sequence with its context. Its antigen is unknown. The junction differs from germline at one of its ends, possibly a read error. The CDR3 sequence is 12 residues long. CDR1 and CDR2 from the germline V gene are SEHNR and FQNEAQ (reference sequence). This entry is derived from a study of cytomegalovirus exposure and HLA in healthy donors. Study observations and caveats: Within an earlier analysis, most TCR beta V segments proved productive either about 90% or about 30% of the time.

Both 60 Vbeta primers and 13 Jbeta primers went into the PCR. Sequencing was performed with immunoSEQ multiplex PCR; in TCRdb, only in-frame clones are kept and a portion is missing. This sample has around 110,000 clones, with about four fifths found just once. The chain links TRBV7-9 to TRBJ1-2, with D unresolved. Sequencing input: PBMCs. This receptor was taken from a woman aged 50 to 60 in good health and CMV-seropositive. CDR3 DNA: TGTTCCAGCAGCCTCAACTCAAATGGCTACACCTTC. Its translation is CSSSLNSNGYTF.